Listed below are T cell receptor beta chains from one sample, sequenced in a study of T cells in Graves' hyperthyroidism and ophthalmopathy. TCRdb called the multiplex PCR reads again in MiXCR, with one record for every CDR3 protein. The table shows 330,000 or so distinct CDR3 sequences, with 18% occurring only once. The specimen was blood. The receptors shown here come from a woman between 40 and 50 years old with Graves' ophthalmopathy. Each CDR3 is given with its conserved first and last residue. Fields, in order: J gene, CDR3 length, V gene, CDR3 protein.

TRBJ2-2,14,TRBV7-2,CASSVSRAAGELFF
TRBJ2-5,15,TRBV28,CASDTRGPLQETQYF
TRBJ2-7,13,TRBV30,CAWSARTRGEQYF
TRBJ2-7,14,TRBV7-9,CATGTSGSLNEQYF
TRBJ2-7,13,TRBV6-5,CASQEKGTYEQYF
TRBJ1-5,14,TRBV11-2,CASSWGSSNQPQHF
TRBJ1-2,13,TRBV20-1,CSASRGLPGGYTF
TRBJ1-5,18,TRBV12-3/TRBV12-4,CASSLSSGAAGSNQPQHF
TRBJ2-2,14,TRBV4-1,CASSQVWYTGELFF
TRBJ1-1,13,TRBV27,CASSLSMFAEAFF
TRBJ2-7,13,TRBV19,CASSLAGVHEQYF
TRBJ2-7,13,TRBV29-1,CSVEAGDSYEQYF
TRBJ1-5,15,TRBV2,CASRATGGAYQPQHF
TRBJ2-7,12,TRBV28,CASSQSDYEQYF
TRBJ2-7,13,TRBV27,CASGSGRPYEQYF
TRBJ2-7,14,TRBV6-1,CASSEDGKNYEQYF
TRBJ1-2,15,TRBV6-5,CASSYSPGGSYGYTF
TRBJ1-1,15,TRBV4-3,CASSQVPDGNTEAFF
TRBJ2-7,16,TRBV4-3,CASSQDALAGGSEQYF
TRBJ1-1,17,TRBV20-1,CSARSSGLLRENTEAFF
TRBJ2-7,16,TRBV20-1,CSARDSEADRIYEQYF
TRBJ2-7,17,TRBV28,CASSSPVRRTGSYEQYF
TRBJ2-5,12,TRBV2,CASGPRVETQYF
TRBJ1-5,15,TRBV7-2,CASSPWGGGNQPQHF
TRBJ2-7,15,TRBV29-1,CSVEGTRHSTYEQYF
TRBJ1-2,13,TRBV13,CASSTGASYGYTF
TRBJ2-7,17,TRBV5-1,CASSPHNSLAGSYEQYF
TRBJ2-4,12,TRBV25-1,CASSEGGYIQYF
TRBJ1-1,14,TRBV19,CASTGTGVDTEAFF
TRBJ2-6,18,TRBV2,CASSVVGQVVSGANVLTF
TRBJ1-2,18,TRBV6-2/TRBV6-3,CASSYLPGQGAKIYGYTF
TRBJ2-7,14,TRBV7-6,CACSVGGGPYEQYF
TRBJ2-5,15,TRBV5-4,CASSLDVGGGETQYF
TRBJ1-2,15,TRBV30,CAWSVGPGGGYGYTF
TRBJ2-7,12,TRBV20-1,CSAGDRFNEQYF
TRBJ2-5,14,TRBV12-3/TRBV12-4,CASSLIVSQETQYF
TRBJ1-5,14,TRBV7-9,CASSGDSGNQPQHF
TRBJ1-1,12,TRBV6-2/TRBV6-3,CASAKGLTEAFF
TRBJ2-4,14,TRBV7-8,CASSLAAGGNIQYF
TRBJ1-1,12,TRBV28,CASSLTDTEAFF
TRBJ2-2,16,TRBV11-1,CASSLRQSLGTGELFF
TRBJ2-7,13,TRBV7-2,CASSLAQAWEQYF
TRBJ1-5,15,TRBV6-2/TRBV6-3,CASSPTGALGQPQHF
TRBJ2-2,13,TRBV12-5,CASGFAGGGELFF
TRBJ2-2,15,TRBV5-1,CASSQRTDPPGELFF